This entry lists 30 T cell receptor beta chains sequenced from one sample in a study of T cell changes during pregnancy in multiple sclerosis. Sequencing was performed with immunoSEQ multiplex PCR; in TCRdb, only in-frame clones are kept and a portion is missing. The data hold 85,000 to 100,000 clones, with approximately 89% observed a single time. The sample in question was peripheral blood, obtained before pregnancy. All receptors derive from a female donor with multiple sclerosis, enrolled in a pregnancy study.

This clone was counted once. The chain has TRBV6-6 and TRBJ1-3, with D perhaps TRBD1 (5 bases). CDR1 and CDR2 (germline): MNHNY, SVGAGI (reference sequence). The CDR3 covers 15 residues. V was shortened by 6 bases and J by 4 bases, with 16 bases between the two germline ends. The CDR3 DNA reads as TGTGCCAGCAGACACGGGGGGATTGCGGGAAACACCATATATTTT. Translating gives CASRHGGIAGNTIYF.

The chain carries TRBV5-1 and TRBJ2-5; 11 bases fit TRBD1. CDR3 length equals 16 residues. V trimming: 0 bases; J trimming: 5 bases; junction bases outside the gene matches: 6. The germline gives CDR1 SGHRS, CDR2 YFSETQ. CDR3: CASSLEWTGGMETQYF. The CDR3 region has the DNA TGCGCCAGCAGCTTGGAGTGGACAGGGGGCATGGAGACCCAGTACTTC.

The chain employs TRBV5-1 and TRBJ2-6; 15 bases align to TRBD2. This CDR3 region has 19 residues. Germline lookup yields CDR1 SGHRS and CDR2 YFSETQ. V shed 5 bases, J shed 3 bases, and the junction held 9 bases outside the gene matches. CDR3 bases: TGCGCCAGCAGTCCCCGTACGGGACTAGCGGGGGGTGGGGCCAACGTCCTGACTTTC. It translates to CASSPRTGLAGGGANVLTF.

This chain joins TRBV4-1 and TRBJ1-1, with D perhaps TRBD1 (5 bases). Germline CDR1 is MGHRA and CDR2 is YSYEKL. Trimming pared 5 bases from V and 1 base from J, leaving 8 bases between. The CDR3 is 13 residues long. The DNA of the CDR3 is TGCGCCAGCAGCTTCGGGGGGAACACTGAAGCTTTCTTT. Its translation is CASSFGGNTEAFF.

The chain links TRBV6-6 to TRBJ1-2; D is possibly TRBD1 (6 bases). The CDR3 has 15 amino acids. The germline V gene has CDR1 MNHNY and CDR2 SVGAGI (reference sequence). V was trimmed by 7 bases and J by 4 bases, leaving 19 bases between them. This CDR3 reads CASTSNRDYGYGYTF. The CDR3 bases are TGTGCCAGCACCTCTAACAGGGATTATGGCTATGGCTACACCTTC.

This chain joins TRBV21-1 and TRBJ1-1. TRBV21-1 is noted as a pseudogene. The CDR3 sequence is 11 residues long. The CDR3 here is CASTSLLEAFF. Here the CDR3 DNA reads TGTGCCAGCACTTCACTCCTTGAAGCTTTCTTT.

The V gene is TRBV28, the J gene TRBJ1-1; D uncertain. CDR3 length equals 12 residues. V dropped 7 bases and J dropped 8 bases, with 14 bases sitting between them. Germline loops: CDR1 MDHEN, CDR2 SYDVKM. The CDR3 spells CASINQASEAFF. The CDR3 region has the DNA TGTGCCAGCATAAACCAAGCGTCCGAAGCTTTCTTT.

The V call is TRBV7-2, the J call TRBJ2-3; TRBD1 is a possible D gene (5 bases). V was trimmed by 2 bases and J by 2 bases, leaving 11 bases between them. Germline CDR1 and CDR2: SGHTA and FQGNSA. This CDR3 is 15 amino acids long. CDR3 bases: TGTGCCAGCAGCTTAAGGGGTAGGGACACAGATACGCAGTATTTT. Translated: CASSLRGRDTDTQYF.

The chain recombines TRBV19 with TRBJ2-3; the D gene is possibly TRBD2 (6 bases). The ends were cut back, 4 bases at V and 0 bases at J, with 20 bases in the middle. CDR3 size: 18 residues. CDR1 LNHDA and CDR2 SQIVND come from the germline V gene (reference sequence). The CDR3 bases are TGTGCCAGTAGTAAGGGACCTACCCCAGCGGGTAGCACAGATACGCAGTATTTT. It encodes CASSKGPTPAGSTDTQYF.

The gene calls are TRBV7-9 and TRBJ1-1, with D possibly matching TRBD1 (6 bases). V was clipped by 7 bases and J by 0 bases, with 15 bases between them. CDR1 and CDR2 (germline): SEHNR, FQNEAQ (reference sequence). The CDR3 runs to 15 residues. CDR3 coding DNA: TGTGCCAGCACACCAAGGGGGGGGATGAACACTGAAGCTTTCTTT. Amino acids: CASTPRGGMNTEAFF.

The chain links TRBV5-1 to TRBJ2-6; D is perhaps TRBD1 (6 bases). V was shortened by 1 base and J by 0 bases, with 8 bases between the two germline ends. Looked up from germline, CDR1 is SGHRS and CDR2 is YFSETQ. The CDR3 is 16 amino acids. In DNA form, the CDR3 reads TGCGCCAGCAGCTTGACAGGGTTCTCTGGGGCCAACGTCCTGACTTTC. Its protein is CASSLTGFSGANVLTF.

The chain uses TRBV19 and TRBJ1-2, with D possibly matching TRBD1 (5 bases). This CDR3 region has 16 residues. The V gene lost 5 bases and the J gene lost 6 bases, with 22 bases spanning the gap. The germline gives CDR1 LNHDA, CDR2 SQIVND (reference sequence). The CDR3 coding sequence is TGTGCCAGTAGTCCCCCCTCGGGGGGAGGGAAGGATGGCTACACCTTC. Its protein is CASSPPSGGGKDGYTF.

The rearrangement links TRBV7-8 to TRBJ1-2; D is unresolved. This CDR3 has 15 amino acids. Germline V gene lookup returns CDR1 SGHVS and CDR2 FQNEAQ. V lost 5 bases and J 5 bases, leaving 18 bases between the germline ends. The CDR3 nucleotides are TGTGCCAGCAGCCTGCGGCTCGGGTCTGGGTATGGCTACACCTTC. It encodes CASSLRLGSGYGYTF.

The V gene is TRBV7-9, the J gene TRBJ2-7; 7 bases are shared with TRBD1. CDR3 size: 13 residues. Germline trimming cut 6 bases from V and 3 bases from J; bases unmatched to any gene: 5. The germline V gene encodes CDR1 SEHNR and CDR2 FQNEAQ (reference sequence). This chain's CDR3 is CASRSGQLYEQYF. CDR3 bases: TGTGCCAGCAGGTCGGGACAGCTCTACGAGCAGTACTTC.

CDR3 bases: TGTGCCAGCAGTTACTCCAACTACGAGCAGTACTTC. Its translation: CASSYSNYEQYF. The chain carries TRBV6-5 and TRBJ2-7; D not certain. This CDR3 spans 12 amino acids. Between the trimmed V and J ends, which lost 0 bases and 3 bases, there was a span of 3 bases. Looked up from germline, CDR1 is MNHEY and CDR2 is SVGAGI.

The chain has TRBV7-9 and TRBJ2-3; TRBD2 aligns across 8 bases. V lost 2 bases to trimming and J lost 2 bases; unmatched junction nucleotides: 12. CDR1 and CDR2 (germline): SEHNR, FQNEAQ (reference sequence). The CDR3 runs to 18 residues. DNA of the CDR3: TGTGCCAGCAGCTTAATCGGTCCTCCGCGGGGGGTCACAGATACGCAGTATTTT. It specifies CASSLIGPPRGVTDTQYF. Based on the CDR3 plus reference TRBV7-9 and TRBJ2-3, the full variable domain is DTGVSQNPRHKITKRGQNVTFRCDPISEHNRLYWYRQTLGQGPEFLTYFQNEAQLEKSRLLSDRFSAERPKGSFSTLEIQRTEQGDSAMYLCASSLIGPPRGVTDTQYFGPGTRLTVL.

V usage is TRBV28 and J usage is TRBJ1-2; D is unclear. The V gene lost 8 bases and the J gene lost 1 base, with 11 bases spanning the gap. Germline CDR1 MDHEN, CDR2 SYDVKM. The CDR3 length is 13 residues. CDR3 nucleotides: TGTGCCAGCGTTACCGGGAATAACTATGGCTACACCTTC. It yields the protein CASVTGNNYGYTF.

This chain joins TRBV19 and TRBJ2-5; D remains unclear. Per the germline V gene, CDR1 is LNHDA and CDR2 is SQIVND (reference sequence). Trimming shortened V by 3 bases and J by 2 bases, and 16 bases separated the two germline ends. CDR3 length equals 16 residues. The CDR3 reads CASSILKTLTQETQYF. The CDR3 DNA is TGTGCCAGTAGTATCTTGAAGACTCTCACGCAAGAGACCCAGTACTTC.

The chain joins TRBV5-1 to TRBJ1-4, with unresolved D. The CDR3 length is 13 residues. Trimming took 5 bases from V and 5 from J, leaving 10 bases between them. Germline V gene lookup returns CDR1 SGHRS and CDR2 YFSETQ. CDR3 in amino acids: CASRRVANEKLFF. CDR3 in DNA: TGCGCCAGCAGGCGGGTCGCGAATGAAAAACTGTTTTTT.

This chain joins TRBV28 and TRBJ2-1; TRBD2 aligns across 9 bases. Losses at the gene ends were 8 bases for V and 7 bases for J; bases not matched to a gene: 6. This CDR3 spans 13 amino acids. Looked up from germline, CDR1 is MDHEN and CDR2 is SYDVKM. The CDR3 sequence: CASHSGRKNEQFF. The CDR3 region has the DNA TGTGCCAGCCATAGCGGGAGAAAGAATGAGCAGTTCTTC. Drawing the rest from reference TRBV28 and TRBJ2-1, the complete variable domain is DVKVTQSSRYLVKRTGEKVFLECVQDMDHENMFWYRQDPGLGLRLIYFSYDVKMKEKGDIPEGYSVSREKKERFSLILESASTNQTSMYLCASHSGRKNEQFFGPGTRLTVL.

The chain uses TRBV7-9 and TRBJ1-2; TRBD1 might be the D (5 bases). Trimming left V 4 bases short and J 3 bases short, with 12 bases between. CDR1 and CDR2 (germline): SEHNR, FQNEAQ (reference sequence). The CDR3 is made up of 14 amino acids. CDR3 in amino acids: CASSSGGGYYGYTF. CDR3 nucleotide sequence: TGTGCCAGCAGCTCCGGGGGGGGTTACTATGGCTACACCTTC.

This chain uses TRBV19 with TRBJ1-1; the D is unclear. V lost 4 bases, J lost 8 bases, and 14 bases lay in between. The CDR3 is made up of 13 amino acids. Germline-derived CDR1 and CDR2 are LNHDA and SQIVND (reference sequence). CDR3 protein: CASSNRFRPEAFF. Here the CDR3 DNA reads TGTGCCAGTAGTAATCGTTTCAGGCCCGAAGCTTTCTTT.

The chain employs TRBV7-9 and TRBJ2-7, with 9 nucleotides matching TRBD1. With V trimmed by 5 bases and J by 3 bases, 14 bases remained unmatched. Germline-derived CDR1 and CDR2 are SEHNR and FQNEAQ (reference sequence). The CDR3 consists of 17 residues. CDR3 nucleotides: TGTGCCAGCAGCGCCCAGCACAGGGGGCGGGTCAGCTACGAGCAGTACTTC. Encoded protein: CASSAQHRGRVSYEQYF.

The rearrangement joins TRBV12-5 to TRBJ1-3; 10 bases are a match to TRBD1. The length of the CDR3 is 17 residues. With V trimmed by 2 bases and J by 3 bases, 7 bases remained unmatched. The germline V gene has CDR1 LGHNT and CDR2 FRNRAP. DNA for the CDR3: TGTGCTAGTGGTTTGCGGACAGGGGGGGACGTTGGAAACACCATATATTTT. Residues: CASGLRTGGDVGNTIYF. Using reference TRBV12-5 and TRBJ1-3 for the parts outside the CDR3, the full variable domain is DARVTQTPRHKVTEMGQEVTMRCQPILGHNTVFWYRQTMMQGLELLAYFRNRAPLDDSGMPKDRFSAEMPDATLATLKIQPSEPRDSAVYFCASGLRTGGDVGNTIYFGEGSWLTVV.

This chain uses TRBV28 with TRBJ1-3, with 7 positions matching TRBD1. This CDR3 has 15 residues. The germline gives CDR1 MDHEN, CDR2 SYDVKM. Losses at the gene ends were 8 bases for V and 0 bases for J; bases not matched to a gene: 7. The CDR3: CASQEQGHSGNTIYF. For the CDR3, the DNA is TGTGCCAGCCAGGAACAGGGGCACTCTGGAAACACCATATATTTT.

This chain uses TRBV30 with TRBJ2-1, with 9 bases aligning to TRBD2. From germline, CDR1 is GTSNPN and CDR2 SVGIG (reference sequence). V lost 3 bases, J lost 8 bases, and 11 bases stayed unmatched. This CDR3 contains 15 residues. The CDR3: CAWRRLGTSFDEQFF. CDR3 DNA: TGTGCCTGGAGACGACTCGGGACTAGCTTCGATGAGCAGTTCTTC.

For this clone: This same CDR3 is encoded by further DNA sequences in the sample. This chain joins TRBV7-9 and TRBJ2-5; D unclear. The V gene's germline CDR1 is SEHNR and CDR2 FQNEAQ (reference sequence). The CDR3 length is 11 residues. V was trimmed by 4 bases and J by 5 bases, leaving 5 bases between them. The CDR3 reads CASSSGETQYF. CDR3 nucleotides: TGTGCCAGCAGCTCCGGGGAGACCCAGTACTTC.

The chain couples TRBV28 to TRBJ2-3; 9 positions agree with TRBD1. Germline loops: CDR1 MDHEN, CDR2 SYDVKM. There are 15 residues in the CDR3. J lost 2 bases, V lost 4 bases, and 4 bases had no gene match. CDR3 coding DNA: TGTGCCAGCAGTTATAGGACAGGGGTCACAGATACGCAGTATTTT. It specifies CASSYRTGVTDTQYF.

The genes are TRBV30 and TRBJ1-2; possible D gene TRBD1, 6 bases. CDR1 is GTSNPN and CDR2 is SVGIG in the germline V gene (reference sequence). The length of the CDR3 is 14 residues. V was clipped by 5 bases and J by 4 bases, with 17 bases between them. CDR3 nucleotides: TGTGCCTGGGTGGACAGTGACACAACCTATGGCTACACCTTC. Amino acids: CAWVDSDTTYGYTF.

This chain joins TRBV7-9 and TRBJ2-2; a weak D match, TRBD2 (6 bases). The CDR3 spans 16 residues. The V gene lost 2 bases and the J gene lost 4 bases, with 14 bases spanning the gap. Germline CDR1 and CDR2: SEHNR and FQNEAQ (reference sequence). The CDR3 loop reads CASSLRGGAGTGELFF. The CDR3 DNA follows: TGTGCCAGCAGCTTACGAGGAGGGGCTGGCACCGGGGAGCTGTTTTTT.